Sequencing of this T cell receptor (beta chain) was carried out in a study of identical twins. Study observations and caveats: The study found that models underestimated out-of-frame TCR alpha sharing in monozygotic twins. Where out-of-frame alpha sequences were twin-shared, they showed excess low generation probability.

A universal primer site arose from template switching, and cDNA bore unique molecular identifiers. TCRdb analysed the 5' RACE reads with MiXCR anew, one entry per CDR3 protein. The profile shows 690,000 or so distinct CDR3 sequences, 8.6% of them singletons. Among all donors, each was a healthy Caucasian. Note on this clonotype: The target antigen is unknown.

The data also belong to a second study, concerning yellow fever vaccine responses in identical twins.

The source of this sequence is a woman under 30 in good health. The sequenced material came from PBMCs.

In DNA, the CDR3 is TGTGCCAGCAGCATGGTCGCAGGGCAGGGAGAGACCCAGTACTTC. Translation gives CASSMVAGQGETQYF. The gene calls are TRBV6-1 and TRBJ2-5; perhaps TRBD1 as D (5 bases). CDR1 and CDR2 (germline): MNHNS, SASEGT. Trimming took off 6 bases at V and 4 bases at J, with 18 bases between the two ends. This CDR3 is built from 15 residues.